This T cell receptor beta chain was retrieved from a study of cytomegalovirus exposure and HLA in healthy donors. The study, taken as a whole, reports: In a later analysis, TCR beta V- and J-gene trimming showed a link to a missense DCLRE1C variant.

Of note for this clone: Antigen: not known.

CDR3 length: 14 amino acids. With 3 bases removed from V and 0 bases from J, the gap between germline ends came to 8 bases. Germline V gene data show CDR1 as LNHDA and CDR2 as SQIVND (reference sequence). Amplification used 60 Vbeta primers and 13 Jbeta primers. Sequencing was performed with immunoSEQ multiplex PCR; in TCRdb, only in-frame clones are kept and a portion is missing. This sample's table has some 80,000 clones. This receptor was obtained from a woman younger than 45 in good health and CMV-seronegative. Material for sequencing was PBMCs. This rearrangement joins TRBV19 to TRBJ1-1; D uncertain. CDR3 loop: CASSMATLNTEAFF. Written as DNA, the CDR3 is TGTGCCAGTAGTATGGCCACCCTGAACACTGAAGCTTTCTTT.